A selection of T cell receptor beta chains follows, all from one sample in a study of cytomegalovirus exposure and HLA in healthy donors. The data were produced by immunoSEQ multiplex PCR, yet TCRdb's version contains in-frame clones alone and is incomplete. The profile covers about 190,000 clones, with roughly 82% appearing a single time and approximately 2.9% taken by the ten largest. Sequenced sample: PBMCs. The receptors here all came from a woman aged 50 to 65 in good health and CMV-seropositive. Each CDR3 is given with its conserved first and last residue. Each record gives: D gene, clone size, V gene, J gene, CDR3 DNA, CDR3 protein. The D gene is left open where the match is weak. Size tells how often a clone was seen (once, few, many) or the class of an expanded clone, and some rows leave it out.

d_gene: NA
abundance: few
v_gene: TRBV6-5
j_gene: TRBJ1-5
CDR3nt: TGTGCCAGCAGTTACGGAGGCTTTAATAGCAATCAGCCCCAGCATTTT
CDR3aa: CASSYGGFNSNQPQHF

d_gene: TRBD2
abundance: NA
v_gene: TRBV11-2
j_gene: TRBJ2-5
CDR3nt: TGTGCCAGCAGCTTAAGTGGGGGGGGGTACCAAGAGACCCAGTACTTC
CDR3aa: CASSLSGGGYQETQYF

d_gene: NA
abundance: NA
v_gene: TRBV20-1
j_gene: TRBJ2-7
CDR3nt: TGCAGTGCAGAAAACAGGGACGAGCAGTACTTC
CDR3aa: CSAENRDEQYF

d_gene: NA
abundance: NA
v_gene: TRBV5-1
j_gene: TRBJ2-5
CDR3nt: TGCGCCAGCAGCTTGGGTGGGGGCGAGGAGACCCAGTACTTC
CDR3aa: CASSLGGGEETQYF

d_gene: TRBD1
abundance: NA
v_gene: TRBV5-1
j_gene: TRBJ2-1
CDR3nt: TGCGCCAGCAGCCCGGGACAGCGGAACCCCGCCTCAAATGAGCAGTTCTTC
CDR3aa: CASSPGQRNPASNEQFF

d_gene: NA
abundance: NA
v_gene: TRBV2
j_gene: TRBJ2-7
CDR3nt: TGTGCCAGCAGTGAAGCGCCAGGGAACTACGAGCAGTACTTC
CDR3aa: CASSEAPGNYEQYF

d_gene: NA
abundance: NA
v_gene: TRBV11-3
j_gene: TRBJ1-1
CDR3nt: TGTGCCAGCAGCTTTAAACAGGGTGAAGCTTTCTTT
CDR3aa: CASSFKQGEAFF

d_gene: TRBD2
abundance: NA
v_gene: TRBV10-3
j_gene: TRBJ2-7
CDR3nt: TGTGCCATCAGAGCCAGCGGGACCACCTACGAGCAGTACTTC
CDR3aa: CAIRASGTTYEQYF

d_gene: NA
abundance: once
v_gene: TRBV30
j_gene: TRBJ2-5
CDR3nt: TGTGCCGGGAGTGGGGTAGCGAGGGAGACCCTGTACTTC
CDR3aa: CAGSGVARETLYF

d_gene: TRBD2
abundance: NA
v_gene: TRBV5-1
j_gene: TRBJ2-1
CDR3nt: TGCGCCAGCAGCTTGGGTTTGCGGCTAGCGGAGTTAAACAATGAGCAGTTCTTC
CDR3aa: CASSLGLRLAELNNEQFF

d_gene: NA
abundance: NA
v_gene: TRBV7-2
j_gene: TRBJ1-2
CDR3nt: TGTGCCAGCATCCCCAGCGGACCCTATGGCTACACCTTC
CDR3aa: CASIPSGPYGYTF

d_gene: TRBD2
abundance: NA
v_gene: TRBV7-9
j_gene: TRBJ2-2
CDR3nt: TGTGCCAGCAGCCGCGGGGGGGTGAACACCGGGGAGCTGTTTTTT
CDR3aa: CASSRGGVNTGELFF

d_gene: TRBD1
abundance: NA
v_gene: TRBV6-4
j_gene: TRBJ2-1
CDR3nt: TGTGCCAGCAGTGCGGGACAGGGAATGAATGAGCAGTTCTTC
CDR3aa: CASSAGQGMNEQFF

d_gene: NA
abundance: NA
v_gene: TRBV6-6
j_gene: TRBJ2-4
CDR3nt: TGTGCCAGCAGACTCTCCCTCACCAAAAACATTCAGTACTTC
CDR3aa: CASRLSLTKNIQYF